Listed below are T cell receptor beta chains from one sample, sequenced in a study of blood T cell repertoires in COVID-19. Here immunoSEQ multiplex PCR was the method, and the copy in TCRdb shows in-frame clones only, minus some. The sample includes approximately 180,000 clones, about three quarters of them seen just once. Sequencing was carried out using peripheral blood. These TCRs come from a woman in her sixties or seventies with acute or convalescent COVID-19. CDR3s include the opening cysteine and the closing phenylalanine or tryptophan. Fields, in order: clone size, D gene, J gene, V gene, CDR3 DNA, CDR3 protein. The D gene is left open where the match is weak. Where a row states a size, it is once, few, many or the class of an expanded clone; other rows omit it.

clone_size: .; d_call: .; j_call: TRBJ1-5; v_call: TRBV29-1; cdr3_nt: TGCAGCGTTGAGACGGGGGGGGCCGGTCAGCCCCAGCATTTT; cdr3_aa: CSVETGGAGQPQHF
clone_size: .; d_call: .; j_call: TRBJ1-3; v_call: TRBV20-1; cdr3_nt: TGCAGTGCTAGTTACGGGGTTAGAGGAAACACCATATATTTT; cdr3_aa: CSASYGVRGNTIYF
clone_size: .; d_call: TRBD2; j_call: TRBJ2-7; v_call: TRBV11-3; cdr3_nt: TGTGCCAGCAGCTTCCCCCCACTAGCGGGAGGGCCCTACGAGCAGTACTTC; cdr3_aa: CASSFPPLAGGPYEQYF
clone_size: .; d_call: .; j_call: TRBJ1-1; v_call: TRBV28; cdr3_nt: TGTGCCAGCAGTTTATCGGACATATGGACTGAAGCTTTCTTT; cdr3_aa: CASSLSDIWTEAFF
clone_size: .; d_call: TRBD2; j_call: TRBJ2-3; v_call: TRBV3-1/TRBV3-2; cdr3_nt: TGTGCCAGCAGCCAACCAGCGGGGGGCACAGATACGCAGTATTTT; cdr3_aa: CASSQPAGGTDTQYF
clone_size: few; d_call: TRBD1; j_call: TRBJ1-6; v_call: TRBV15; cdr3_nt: TGTGCCACCTCGGACAGGGACAATTCACCCCTCCACTTT; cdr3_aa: CATSDRDNSPLHF
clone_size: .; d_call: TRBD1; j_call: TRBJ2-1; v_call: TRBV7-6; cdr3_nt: TGTGCCAGCAGTTTAAGCGTGACAGGGGTGGCTCATGAGCAGTTCTTC; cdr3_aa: CASSLSVTGVAHEQFF
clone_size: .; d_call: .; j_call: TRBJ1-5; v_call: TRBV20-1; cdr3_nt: TGCAGTGCTAGTGAGAGAGGTCAGCCCCAGCATTTT; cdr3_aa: CSASERGQPQHF
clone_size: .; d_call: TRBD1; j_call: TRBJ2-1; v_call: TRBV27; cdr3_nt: TGTGCCAGCAGTTTAACAACAGGGGTTGACAATGAGCAGTTCTTC; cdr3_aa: CASSLTTGVDNEQFF
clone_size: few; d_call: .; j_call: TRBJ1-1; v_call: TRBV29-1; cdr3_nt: TGCAGCGTTGAGCGCCCTCAGAACACTGAAGCTTTCTTT; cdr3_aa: CSVERPQNTEAFF
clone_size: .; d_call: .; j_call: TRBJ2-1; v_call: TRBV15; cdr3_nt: TGTGCCACCAGCTCCGACCAGGGGATTGCGAGTGAGCAGTTCTTC; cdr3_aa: CATSSDQGIASEQFF
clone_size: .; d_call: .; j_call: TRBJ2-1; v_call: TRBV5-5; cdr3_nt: TGTGCCAGCAGCTTGGGTGGGGGCTCGGGCGATGAGCAGTTCTTC; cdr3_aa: CASSLGGGSGDEQFF
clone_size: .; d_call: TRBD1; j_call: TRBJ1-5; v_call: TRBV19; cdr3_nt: TGTGCCAGTAGTCCGCGGACAGGATGGGTTAAGAATCAGCCCCAGCATTTT; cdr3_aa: CASSPRTGWVKNQPQHF
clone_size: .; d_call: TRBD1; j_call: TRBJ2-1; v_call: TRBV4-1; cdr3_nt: TGCGCCAGCAACCCGGGACAGGGGGCCTACAATGAGCAGTTCTTC; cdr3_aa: CASNPGQGAYNEQFF
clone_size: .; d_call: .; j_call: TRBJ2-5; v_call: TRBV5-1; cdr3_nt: TGCGCCAGCAGCTTAGTACCGAGAGAGACCCAGTACTTC; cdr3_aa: CASSLVPRETQYF
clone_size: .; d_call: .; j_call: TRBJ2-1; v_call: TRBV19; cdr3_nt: TGTGCCAGTAGTATAGTCGAGTTTCGGGGTGAATCGGAGCAGTTCTTC; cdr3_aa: CASSIVEFRGESEQFF
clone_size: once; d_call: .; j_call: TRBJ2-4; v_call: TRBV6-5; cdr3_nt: TGTGCCAGCAGTTACCCCCTGCGGGCCAAAAACATTCAGTACTTC; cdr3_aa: CASSYPLRAKNIQYF
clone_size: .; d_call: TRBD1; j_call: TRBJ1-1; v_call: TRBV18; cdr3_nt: TGTGCCAGCTCGGCTGGGACAGAGAACACTGAAGCTTTCTTT; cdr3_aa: CASSAGTENTEAFF
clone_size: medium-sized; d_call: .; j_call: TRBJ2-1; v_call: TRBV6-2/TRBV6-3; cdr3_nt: TGTGCCAGCAGTTGGGAACAGGGCTCCTACAATGAGCAGTTCTTC; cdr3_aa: CASSWEQGSYNEQFF
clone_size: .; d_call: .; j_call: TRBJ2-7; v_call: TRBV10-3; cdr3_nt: TGTGCCATCAGGTTCCGGGACGGGAGCTACGAGCAGTACTTC; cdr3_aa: CAIRFRDGSYEQYF
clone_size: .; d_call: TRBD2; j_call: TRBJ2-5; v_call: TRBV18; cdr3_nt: TGTGCCAGCTCACACCGACTAGCGGCTCAAGAGACCCAGTACTTC; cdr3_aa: CASSHRLAAQETQYF
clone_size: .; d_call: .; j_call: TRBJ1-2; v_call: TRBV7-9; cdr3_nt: TGTGCCAGCAGCTTATATGTTGGAGTGAACTATGGCTACACCTTC; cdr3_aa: CASSLYVGVNYGYTF
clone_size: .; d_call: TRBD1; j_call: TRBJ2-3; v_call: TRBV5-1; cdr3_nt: TGCGCCAGCAGCTTAGGGACAGACTTTAGCACAGATACGCAGTATTTT; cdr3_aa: CASSLGTDFSTDTQYF
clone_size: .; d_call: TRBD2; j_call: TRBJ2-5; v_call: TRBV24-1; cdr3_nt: TGTGCCACCAGTGATTCTGGGACTAGCGAACAAGAGACCCAGTACTTC; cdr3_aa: CATSDSGTSEQETQYF
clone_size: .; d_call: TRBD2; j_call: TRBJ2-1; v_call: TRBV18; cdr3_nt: TGTGCCAGCTCACTCCAGGTGGGAGGGAACAATGAGCAGTTCTTC; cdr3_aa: CASSLQVGGNNEQFF
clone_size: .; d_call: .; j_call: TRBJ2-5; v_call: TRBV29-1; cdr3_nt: TGCAGCGTTGCAGGAGAGACCCAGTACTTC; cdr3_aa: CSVAGETQYF
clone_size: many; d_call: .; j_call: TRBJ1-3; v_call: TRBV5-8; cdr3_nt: TGTGCCAGCAGCCCGAGGAGGGACCCCTCTGGAAACACCATATATTTT; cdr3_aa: CASSPRRDPSGNTIYF
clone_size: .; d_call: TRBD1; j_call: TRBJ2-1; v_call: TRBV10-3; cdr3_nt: TGTGCCATCAGTGAGCTCGGGACAGGGGTAACTGATGAGCAGTTCTTC; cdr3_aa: CAISELGTGVTDEQFF
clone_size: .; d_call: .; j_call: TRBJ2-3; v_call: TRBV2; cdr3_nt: TGTGCCAGCAGTGAACTGAGCGGAGCTAGCACAGATACGCAGTATTTT; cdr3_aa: CASSELSGASTDTQYF
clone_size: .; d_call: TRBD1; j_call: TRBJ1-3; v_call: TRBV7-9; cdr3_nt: TGTGCCAGCAGCATCCGGGACAGGGGGCGAATCGCTGGAAACACCATATATTTT; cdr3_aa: CASSIRDRGRIAGNTIYF
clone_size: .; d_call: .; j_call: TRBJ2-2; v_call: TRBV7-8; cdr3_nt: TGTGCCAGCAGCTTAGGTCTAGCCACCGGGGAGCTGTTTTTT; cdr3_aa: CASSLGLATGELFF
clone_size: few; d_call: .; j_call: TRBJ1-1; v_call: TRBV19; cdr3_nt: TGTGCCAGTAGTATACAACAGGGAGCGGAAGCTTTCTTT; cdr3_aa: CASSIQQGAEAFF
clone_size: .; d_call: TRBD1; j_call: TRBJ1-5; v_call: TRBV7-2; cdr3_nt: TGTGCCAGCAGCCAGGACAGGCCAGGGCCCCAGCATTTT; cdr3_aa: CASSQDRPGPQHF
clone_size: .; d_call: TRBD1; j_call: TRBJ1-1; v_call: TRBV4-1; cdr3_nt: TGCGCCAGCAGCCAAGGCCCCCCCACAGGGGCTAGGAACACTGAAGCTTTCTTT; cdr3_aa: CASSQGPPTGARNTEAFF
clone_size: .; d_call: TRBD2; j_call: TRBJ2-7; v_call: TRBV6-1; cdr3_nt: TGTGCCAGCAGTGAAGGGCTAGCGGCCCCTCAGAACGAGCAGTACTTC; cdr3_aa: CASSEGLAAPQNEQYF
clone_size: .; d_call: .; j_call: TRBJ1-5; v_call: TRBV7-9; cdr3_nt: TGTGCCAGCTCACCCTCGGGAGACAATCAGCCCCAGCATTTT; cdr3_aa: CASSPSGDNQPQHF
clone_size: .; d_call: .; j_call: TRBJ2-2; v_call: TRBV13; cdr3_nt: TGTGCCAGCAGCTTTTCGGGGACCGGGGAGCTGTTTTTT; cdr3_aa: CASSFSGTGELFF
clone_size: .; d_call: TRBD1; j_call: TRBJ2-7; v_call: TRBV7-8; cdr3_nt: TGTGCCAGCAGCTTAGCGGACAGGGGAAAGCAGTACTTC; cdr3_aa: CASSLADRGKQYF
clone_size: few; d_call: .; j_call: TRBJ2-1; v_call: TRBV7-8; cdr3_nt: TGTGCCAGCAGCTTAGTTCGGCCCTTTAGCGTCGGTGGCTTGAATGAGCAGTTCTTC; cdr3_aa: CASSLVRPFSVGGLNEQFF
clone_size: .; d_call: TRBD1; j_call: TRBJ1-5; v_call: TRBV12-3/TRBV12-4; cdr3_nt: TGTGCCAGCAGTCAGGGGGCCCGACAGCCCCAGCATTTT; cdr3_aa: CASSQGARQPQHF
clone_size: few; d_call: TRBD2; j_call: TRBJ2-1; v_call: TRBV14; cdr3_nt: TGTGCCAGCAGCCAAGCTCTATCGGGAGGACGAAACGATGAGCAGTTCTTC; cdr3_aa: CASSQALSGGRNDEQFF
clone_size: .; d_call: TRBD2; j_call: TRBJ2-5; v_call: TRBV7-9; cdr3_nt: TGTGCCAGCAGCGAAGGCGGGAGATGGACGGAGACCCAGTACTTC; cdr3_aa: CASSEGGRWTETQYF
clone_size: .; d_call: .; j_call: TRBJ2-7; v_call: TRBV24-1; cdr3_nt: TGTGCCACCAGTGATCCGACAGCGTCAGCCTACGAGCAGTACTTC; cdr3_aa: CATSDPTASAYEQYF
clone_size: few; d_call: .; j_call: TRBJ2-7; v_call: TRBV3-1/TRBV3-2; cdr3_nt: TGTGCCAGCAGCCAACTGATCGGGAGTATAAGTGAGCAGTACTTC; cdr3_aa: CASSQLIGSISEQYF
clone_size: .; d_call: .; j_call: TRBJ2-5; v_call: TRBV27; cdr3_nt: TGTGCCAGCAGGGCCTCCGGGTCGGAGACCCAGTACTTC; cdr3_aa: CASRASGSETQYF
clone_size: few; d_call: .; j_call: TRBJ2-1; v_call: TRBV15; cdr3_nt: TGTGCCACCAGCAGAAGGGGCAATGAGCAGTTCTTC; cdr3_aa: CATSRRGNEQFF
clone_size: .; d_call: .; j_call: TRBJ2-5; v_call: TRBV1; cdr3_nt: TGCACCAGCAGCCAAGATCGGGCGGGGGAGACCCAGTACTTC; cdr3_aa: CTSSQDRAGETQYF
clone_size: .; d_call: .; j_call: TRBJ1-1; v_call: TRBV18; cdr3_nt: TGTGCCAGCTCACCAGGCGGGGGGCTTGTCACTGAAGCTTTCTTT; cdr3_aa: CASSPGGGLVTEAFF
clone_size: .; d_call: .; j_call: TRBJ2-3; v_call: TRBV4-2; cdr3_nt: TGTGCCAGCAGCCAAGCATCAGGGAATCAGTATTTT; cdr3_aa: CASSQASGNQYF
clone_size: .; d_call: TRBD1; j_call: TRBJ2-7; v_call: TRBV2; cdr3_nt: TGTGCCAGCGGACAGGGCCACGAGCAGTACTTC; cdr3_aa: CASGQGHEQYF
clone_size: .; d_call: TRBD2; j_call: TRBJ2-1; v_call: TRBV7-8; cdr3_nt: TGTGCCAGCAGCTTAGGGAGCGGGAGAAACAATGAGCAGTTCTTC; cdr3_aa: CASSLGSGRNNEQFF
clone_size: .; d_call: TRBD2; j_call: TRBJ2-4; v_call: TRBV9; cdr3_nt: TGTGCCAGCAGCGTAGACCCCGGACTAGCCCAAAACATTCAGTACTTC; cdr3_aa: CASSVDPGLAQNIQYF
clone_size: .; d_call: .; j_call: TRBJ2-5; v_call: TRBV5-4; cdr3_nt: TGTGCCAGCAGCTTGGCGGGAGTTGGAGAGACCCAGTACTTC; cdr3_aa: CASSLAGVGETQYF
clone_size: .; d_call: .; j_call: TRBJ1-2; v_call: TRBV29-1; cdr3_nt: TGCAGCGTGGGGGAGGGGTACTATGGCTACACCTTC; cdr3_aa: CSVGEGYYGYTF
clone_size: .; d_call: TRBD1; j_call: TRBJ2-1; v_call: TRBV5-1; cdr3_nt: TGCGCCAGCAGCTCCTCCGGGACAGGGGTGAGCAATGAGCAGTTCTTC; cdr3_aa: CASSSSGTGVSNEQFF
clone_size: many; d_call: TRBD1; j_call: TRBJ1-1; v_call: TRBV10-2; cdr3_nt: TGCGCCAGCAGAGATCCGGGACAGGGGAAAGCTTTCTTT; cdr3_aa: CASRDPGQGKAFF